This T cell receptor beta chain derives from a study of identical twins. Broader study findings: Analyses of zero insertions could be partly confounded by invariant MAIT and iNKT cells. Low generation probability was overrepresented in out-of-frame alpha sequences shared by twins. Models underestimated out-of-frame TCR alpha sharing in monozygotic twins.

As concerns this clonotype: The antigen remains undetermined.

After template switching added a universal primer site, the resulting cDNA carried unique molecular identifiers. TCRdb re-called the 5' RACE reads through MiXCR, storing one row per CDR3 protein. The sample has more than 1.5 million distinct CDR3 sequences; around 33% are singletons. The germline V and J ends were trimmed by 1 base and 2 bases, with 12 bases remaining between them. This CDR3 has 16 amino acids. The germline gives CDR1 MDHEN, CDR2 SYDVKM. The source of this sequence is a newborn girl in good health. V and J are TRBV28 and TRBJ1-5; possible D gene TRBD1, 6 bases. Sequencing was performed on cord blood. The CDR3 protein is CASSLSGRGGNQPQHF. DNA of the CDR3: TGTGCCAGCAGTTTATCCGGAAGGGGGGGCAATCAGCCCCAGCATTTT.